This T cell receptor (beta chain) was identified during a study of blood T cell repertoires in COVID-19. Study as a whole: The United States, Italy and Spain were the sources of the acute and convalescent COVID-19 samples. In each case, the material was cDNA or gDNA derived from T cells, B-cell-depleted T cells, or PBMCs.

This CDR3 is 16 amino acids long. V gave up 8 bases and J gave up 4 bases; unmatched junction bases: 14. Germline CDR1 LNHNV, CDR2 YYDKDF (reference sequence). In the source study's methods: Using reference gene primer amplification, nucleated cell counts were estimated. Using immunoSEQ multiplex PCR, the repertoire was profiled, and TCRdb retains in-frame clones only, with some absent. From that table come the V and J calls and clone size; the DNA was used to work out D and trimming. The sample contains roughly 250,000 clones, roughly 84% of which appear only once. The chain uses TRBV15 and TRBJ2-1; 7 bases are a match to TRBD2. Sequenced input: peripheral blood. The receptor was derived from a woman aged 40 to 50 who had recovered from COVID-19. DNA of the CDR3: TGTGCCACCTCGGAAGTGGGGCTAGCGGAATACAATGAGCAGTTCTTC. Its translation: CATSEVGLAEYNEQFF.